The 26 T cell receptor beta chains in this list originate from one sample, sequenced in a study of spatial heterogeneity in lung cancer. Each CDR3 protein gets one entry after TCRdb re-called the 5' RACE reads with MiXCR. The sample consists of 100,000 to 120,000 distinct CDR3 sequences, roughly 10% of them appearing once. The time point denotes: blood at routine non-recurrence follow-up after resection. The input for sequencing was PBMCs, taken at follow-up. Receptors were obtained from a female donor with early-stage non-small cell lung cancer.

The J gene is TRBJ1-4, the V gene TRBV6-2 or TRBV6-3, with D perhaps TRBD1 (5 bases). Trimming left V 8 bases short and J 8 bases short, with 18 bases between. There are 14 residues in the CDR3. Germline V lookup: CDR1 MNHEY, CDR2 SVGEGT. DNA for the CDR3: TGTGCCAGCCGGCGACAGATATTGGAGGAAAAACTGTTTTTT. Protein: CASRRQILEEKLFF.

This clonotype was observed at least ten times. The rearrangement links TRBV12-3 or TRBV12-4 to TRBJ2-7; no clear D gene. The CDR3 spans 15 residues. Trimming removed 6 bases from V and 4 bases from J, with 19 bases in between. Written as DNA, the CDR3 is TGTGCCAGCAGGATCAGGTCCAGCTACCTTTACGAGCAGTACGTC. It translates to CASRIRSSYLYEQYV.

Only a few counts were recorded for this clonotype. V gene TRBV5-4 combines with J gene TRBJ1-2; no definite D call. Germline lookup yields CDR1 SGHNT and CDR2 YYREEE (reference sequence). Trimming stripped 2 bases from V and 4 bases from J, with 12 bases between. The CDR3 sequence is 14 residues long. CDR3 coding DNA: TGTGCCAGCAGCTTCGGGTGGATGGGCTATGGCTACACCTTC. The encoded protein is CASSFGWMGYGYTF. The whole variable domain, filled in from reference TRBV5-4 and TRBJ1-2, reads ETGVTQSPTHLIKTRGQQVTLRCSSQSGHNTVSWYQQALGQGPQFIFQYYREEENGRGNFPPRFSGLQFPNYSSELNVNALELDDSALYLCASSFGWMGYGYTFGSGTRLTVV.

This clonotype was recorded many times. The CDR3 sequence: CASATGGELFF. As DNA, the CDR3 is TGTGCCAGCGCGACTGGCGGGGAGCTGTTTTTT. The rearrangement joins TRBV6-2 or TRBV6-3 to TRBJ2-2; D is unclear. This CDR3 spans 11 amino acids. Germline values: CDR1 MNHEY, CDR2 SVGEGT. Trimming took 8 bases from V and 7 from J, leaving 8 bases between them.

This clonotype turned up a few times. This sequence joins TRBV11-2 and TRBJ2-1, with D tentatively TRBD1 (6 bases). The CDR3 sequence is 14 residues long. Trimming removed 6 bases from V and 6 bases from J, with 15 bases in between. Germline CDR1 is SGHAT and CDR2 is FQNNGV. Here the CDR3 DNA reads TGTGCCAGCAGGTGGTCAGGGGCAAGCAATGAGCAGTTCTTC. It yields the protein CASRWSGASNEQFF.

The chain is built from TRBV28 and TRBJ2-4, with 7 bases matching TRBD1. Germline trimming cut 2 bases from V and 0 bases from J; bases unmatched to any gene: 1. The CDR3 spans 15 residues. Germline V gives CDR1 MDHEN, CDR2 SYDVKM. Here the CDR3 DNA reads TGTGCCAGCAGTTTACCAGGGGGAGCCAAAAACATTCAGTACTTC. This encodes CASSLPGGAKNIQYF.

The V and J genes are TRBV16 and TRBJ1-2; 7 bases map to TRBD1. Trimming removed 1 base from V and 7 bases from J; junction bases left unmatched: 9. The CDR3 sequence is 15 residues long. Germline CDR1 and CDR2: KGHSY and FQNENV. CDR3 in amino acids: CASSQYSQGVGGYTF. The CDR3 DNA reads TGTGCCAGCAGCCAATACAGTCAGGGGGTCGGTGGCTACACCTTC.

The table lists this clonotype with many counts. The genes are TRBV4-2 and TRBJ2-4; D is unresolved. The CDR3 covers 14 residues. The V end lost 1 base, the J end lost 8 bases, and 12 bases lay between the germline ends. CDR1 is LGHNA, CDR2 YNFKEQ, per germline. CDR3 coding DNA: TGTGCCAGCAGCCAAGTAGGACGTGCAGACATTCAGTACTTC. It specifies CASSQVGRADIQYF.

The chain uses TRBV9 and TRBJ2-6; D might be TRBD1 or TRBD2, each matching 5 bases. Germline V gene lookup returns CDR1 SGDLS and CDR2 YYNGEE. Trimming took 4 bases from V and 4 from J, leaving 12 bases between them. This CDR3 spans 15 amino acids. The CDR3 sequence: CASSSRVAGANVLTF. CDR3 DNA: TGTGCCAGCAGCAGCAGGGTAGCGGGGGCCAACGTCCTGACTTTC.

The V call is TRBV12-3 or TRBV12-4, the J call TRBJ2-1, with D perhaps assigned TRBD1 or TRBD2 (5 bases each). CDR3 length: 14 residues. With 6 bases removed from V and 6 bases from J, the gap between germline ends came to 15 bases. Written as DNA, the CDR3 is TGTGCCAGCAGGAAACAGGAGGTGGGCAATGAGCAGTTCTTC. Translating it yields CASRKQEVGNEQFF.

This clonotype was recorded a few times. The chain carries TRBV3-1 and TRBJ1-2; tentatively, D is TRBD1 (6 bases). Per the germline V gene, CDR1 is LGHDT and CDR2 is YNNKEL (reference sequence). Trimming left V 4 bases short and J 7 bases short, with 16 bases between. The CDR3 length is 14 residues. Written as DNA, the CDR3 is TGTGCCAGCAGCCCCCAACAGGGTAGCGGTGGCTACACCTTC. This gives the protein CASSPQQGSGGYTF.

This sequence joins TRBV12-3 or TRBV12-4 and TRBJ1-1, with a weak D call TRBD1 (5 bases). V lost 7 bases, J lost 5 bases, and 17 bases lay in between. The CDR3 loop spans 14 amino acids. CDR3: CASTSILGGTEAFF. The DNA of the CDR3 is TGTGCCAGCACTTCCATCTTGGGGGGGACTGAAGCTTTCTTT.

J is TRBJ2-4 and V is TRBV6-2 or TRBV6-3; unclear D gene. V was trimmed by 2 bases and J by 7 bases, leaving 9 bases between them. There are 13 residues in the CDR3. Germline CDR1 and CDR2: MNHEY and SVGEGT. The CDR3 DNA reads as TGTGCCAGCAGTTACGGGGTGGGGAACATTCAGTACTTC. This gives the protein CASSYGVGNIQYF.

This clonotype has a handful of counts. The gene calls are TRBV20-1 and TRBJ2-7; a possible D gene is TRBD2 (7 bases). The CDR3 contains 14 residues. In germline, CDR1 is DFQATT, CDR2 SNEGSKA (reference sequence). Trimming removed 4 bases at V and 3 bases at J, with 16 bases between. The CDR3 nucleotides are TGCAGTGCTACCAGAGCGGGGACAAACTACGAGCAGTACGTC. This translates into CSATRAGTNYEQYV.

This clonotype showed up just a few times. The J gene is TRBJ1-2, the V gene TRBV5-5, with D perhaps TRBD1 (5 bases). The CDR3 is 16 amino acids. The germline CDR1 and CDR2 sequences are SGHKS and YYEKEE (reference sequence). The V end was cut by 5 bases, the J end by 3 bases, with 20 bases between. The CDR3 sequence is CASRPPPAGTYYGYTF. The CDR3 nucleotides read TGTGCCAGCAGGCCGCCCCCGGCAGGGACTTACTATGGCTACACCTTC.

This sequence joins TRBV4-1 and TRBJ2-1; 9 nucleotides agree with TRBD2. With 2 bases clipped from V and 8 bases from J, the junction kept 13 bases outside the gene matches. The CDR3 spans 17 residues. Germline-derived CDR1 and CDR2 are MGHRA and YSYEKL. The CDR3 region is CASSQPLAGPRLDEQFF. For the CDR3, the DNA is TGCGCCAGCAGCCAACCCCTAGCGGGACCGCGCCTGGATGAGCAGTTCTTC.

This clonotype was counted ten times or more. The rearrangement uses TRBV19 and TRBJ2-3, with 7 bases fitting TRBD2. The CDR3 totals 13 residues. With V trimmed by 7 bases and J by 6 bases, 7 bases remained unmatched. CDR1 and CDR2 (germline): LNHDA, SQIVND (reference sequence). CDR3 protein: CASIALGGDTQYF. The DNA for the CDR3 is TGTGCCAGTATCGCCCTGGGAGGGGATACGCAGTATTTT.

This clonotype was counted ten times or more. The chain joins TRBV29-1 to TRBJ2-1, with D possibly TRBD1 on 5 matching bases. The CDR3 covers 15 residues. Germline-derived CDR1 and CDR2 are SQVTM and ANQGSEA. Trimming shortened V by 4 bases and J by 0 bases, and 13 bases separated the two germline ends. CDR3 residues: CSVVRGLSSYNEQFF. In DNA, the CDR3 is TGCAGCGTTGTTAGGGGCCTGAGCTCCTACAATGAGCAGTTCTTC.

J is TRBJ1-4 and V is TRBV29-1, with D hard to call. The CDR3 covers 13 residues. Trimming took 4 bases from V and 10 from J, leaving 16 bases between them. Germline assignment: CDR1 SQVTM and CDR2 ANQGSEA. Written as DNA, the CDR3 is TGCAGCGTTGCCTCAGCCGGGAAAGGAAAACTGTTTTTT. This codes for CSVASAGKGKLFF. The full variable domain, its missing parts supplied by reference TRBV29-1 and TRBJ1-4, is SAVISQKPSRDICQRGTSLTIQCQVDSQVTMMFWYRQQPGQSLTLIATANQGSEATYESGFVIDKFPISRPNLTFSTLTVSNMSPEDSSIYLCSVASAGKGKLFFGSGTQLSVL.

The table lists this clonotype with many counts. This chain joins TRBV29-1 and TRBJ2-7; TRBD1 aligns across 9 bases. There are 13 residues in the CDR3. Germline V gene lookup returns CDR1 SQVTM and CDR2 ANQGSEA. The V segment lost 5 bases and the J segment 1 base; nucleotides outside the gene matches: 3. The CDR3 sequence is CSVRQGGSYEQYF. The CDR3 nucleotides read TGCAGCGTTCGACAGGGGGGGTCCTACGAGCAGTACTTC.

There are many counts of this clonotype. The rearrangement links TRBV3-1 to TRBJ2-1, with 8 bases identical to TRBD2. The CDR3 contains 15 residues. The V gene's germline CDR1 is LGHDT and CDR2 YNNKEL (reference sequence). V was pared by 0 bases and J by 4 bases, with 2 bases of the junction left unmatched. CDR3: CASSQEGTSYNEQFF. The CDR3 nucleotides read TGTGCCAGCAGCCAAGAAGGGACTAGTTACAATGAGCAGTTCTTC.

This clonotype was counted only a few times. The chain carries TRBV3-1 and TRBJ2-6, with D unresolved. Germline V CDR1 and CDR2: LGHDT, YNNKEL (reference sequence). This CDR3 has 18 residues. Trimming removed 0 bases from V and 2 bases from J, with 14 bases in between. In nucleotides, the CDR3 is TGTGCCAGCAGCCAAGATTTTGCGAGTTCCCCTGGGGCCAACGTCCTGACTTTC. This codes for CASSQDFASSPGANVLTF.

This clonotype was found many times. The chain uses TRBV20-1 and TRBJ1-3; D gene ambiguous. This CDR3 is 15 amino acids long. Germline V CDR1 and CDR2: DFQATT, SNEGSKA (reference sequence). V was trimmed by 6 bases and J by 0 bases, leaving 15 bases between them. The CDR3 here is CSARTQTDSGNTIYF. The CDR3 DNA follows: TGCAGTGCGAGAACACAGACCGACTCTGGAAACACCATATATTTT.

This clonotype has only a few counts. V gene TRBV28 combines with J gene TRBJ1-1; D is unclear. The CDR3 is made up of 15 amino acids. Trimming took 8 bases from V and 0 from J, leaving 16 bases between them. Per germline, CDR1 MDHEN and CDR2 SYDVKM. The CDR3 nucleotides are TGTGCCAGCTACCTTCGGGGTGTAGTGAACACTGAAGCTTTCTTT. It is translated as CASYLRGVVNTEAFF.

V gene TRBV9 combines with J gene TRBJ2-3, with D hard to call. Per the germline V gene, CDR1 is SGDLS and CDR2 is YYNGEE. The CDR3 totals 17 residues. Between the trimmed V and J ends, which lost 4 bases and 0 bases, there was a span of 18 bases. For the CDR3, the DNA is TGTGCCAGCAGCTCTACTCAAACAACGGCTAGCACAGATACGCAGTATTTT. Its protein is CASSSTQTTASTDTQYF.

This clonotype was seen only a few times. V gene TRBV6-5 combines with J gene TRBJ2-7; possible D gene TRBD2, 6 bases. The CDR3 sequence is 15 residues long. Germline CDR1 MNHEY, CDR2 SVGAGI. Trimming stripped 4 bases from V and 4 bases from J, with 17 bases between. In nucleotides, the CDR3 is TGTGCCAGCAGTTCCGCGCGGGGCCGGGGGTACGAGCAGTACTTC. This gives the protein CASSSARGRGYEQYF.